The entry below describes one T cell receptor beta chain. Its target is unknown. This specimen comes from a study of T cell repertoires in cytomegalovirus infection. Germline lookup yields CDR1 MGHDK and CDR2 SYGVNS. CDR3 size: 15 residues. The V gene lost 3 bases and the J gene lost 2 bases, with 13 bases spanning the gap. Each CDR3 protein gets one entry after TCRdb re-called the reads with MiXCR. The profile covers 650,000 to 850,000 distinct CDR3 sequences, with 29% appearing a single time and approximately 14% taken by the ten largest. This TCR derives from a human donor in good health (CMV status not recorded). Some clones in this sample may be carry-over from other donors' samples. The chain uses TRBV25-1 and TRBJ2-5; D gene unclear. Source: cultured CD8+ T cells from PBMCs, taken from culture after CMV antigen stimulation. CDR3 in amino acids: CASSDVGNSQETQYF. CDR3 in DNA: TGTGCCAGCAGTGACGTAGGGAATTCGCAAGAGACCCAGTACTTC.